The 10 T cell receptor beta chains listed next were all sequenced from one sample in a study of early stage breast cancer tumors. Data came from immunoSEQ multiplex PCR; TCRdb stores just in-frame clones and leaves some out. Of about 21,000 clones listed, about 78% were seen once; the top ten hold 28%. The sample was blood. The receptors come from a person between 60 and 69 years old with breast cancer.

This chain connects TRBV19 to TRBJ2-1; no clear D. CDR1 is LNHDA, CDR2 SQIVND, per germline (reference sequence). V shed 3 bases and J shed 2 bases, with 14 bases lying between them. This CDR3 contains 16 residues. The CDR3 region is CASSIERRRPYNEQFF. In nucleotides, the CDR3 is TGTGCCAGTAGTATCGAGAGGCGGAGACCCTACAATGAGCAGTTCTTC.

The chain uses TRBV6-5 and TRBJ1-2; D not certain. The CDR3 runs 13 residues. V dropped 2 bases and J dropped 2 bases, with 6 bases sitting between them. Germline values: CDR1 MNHEY, CDR2 SVGAGI. This chain's CDR3 is CASSYAANYGYTF. CDR3 in DNA: TGTGCCAGCAGTTACGCGGCGAACTATGGCTACACCTTC.

Here the CDR3 DNA reads TGTGCCAGCAGCAACGAGAGGTTCAGGGAGACCCAGTACTTC. Translating gives CASSNERFRETQYF. The rearrangement links TRBV27 to TRBJ2-5; D is undetermined. Germline CDR1 and CDR2: MNHEY and SMNVEV (reference sequence). The CDR3 covers 14 residues. V was shortened by 6 bases and J by 5 bases, with 16 bases between the two germline ends.

This chain links TRBV7-3 with TRBJ2-2, with 8 bases lining up with TRBD1. Germline assignment: CDR1 SGHTA and CDR2 FQGTGA. The CDR3 is 17 amino acids. Losses at the gene ends were 5 bases for V and 0 bases for J; bases not matched to a gene: 8. DNA of the CDR3: TGTGCCAGCAGCAGTTCAGCAGGGGGCGCGAACACCGGGGAGCTGTTTTTT. This translates into CASSSSAGGANTGELFF.

J is TRBJ2-1 and V is TRBV30; D is perhaps TRBD1 (5 bases). The CDR3 length is 15 residues. The germline CDR1 and CDR2 sequences are GTSNPN and SVGIG (reference sequence). V lost 3 bases, J lost 1 base, and 13 bases lay in between. The CDR3 protein is CAWRWKGSSYNEQFF. CDR3 nucleotides: TGTGCCTGGAGATGGAAGGGGTCATCCTACAATGAGCAGTTCTTC.

This sequence joins TRBV6-1 and TRBJ2-2, with D possibly being TRBD2 (5 bases). The V and J ends lost 7 bases and 4 bases respectively, with 16 bases between them. Germline CDR1 MNHNS, CDR2 SASEGT. The CDR3 contains 15 residues. The CDR3 loop reads CASNILDLATGELFF. The CDR3 DNA reads TGTGCCAGCAATATCCTGGACTTGGCCACCGGGGAGCTGTTTTTT.

The V call is TRBV29-1, the J call TRBJ2-2, with 9 bases identical to TRBD2. The CDR3 extends over 14 amino acids. V was clipped by 7 bases and J by 7 bases; unmatched bases: 10. CDR1 and CDR2 (germline): SQVTM, ANQGSEA. As DNA, the CDR3 is TGCAGCGCCGGGTCAAGGCGGGAGGGCGGGGAGCTGTTTTTT. Translation gives CSAGSRREGGELFF.

In this sample, this clone turned up a few times. Compared with germline, one end of the junction differs, possibly owing to a read error. The CDR3 spells CASSGRYTGELFF. CDR3 coding DNA: TGTGCCAGTAGCGGGAGATACACCGGGGAGCTGTTTTTT. The J gene is TRBJ2-2, the V gene TRBV9; 9 nucleotides match TRBD2. This CDR3 contains 13 residues. Per the germline V gene, CDR1 is SGDLS and CDR2 is YYNGEE.

The V call is TRBV10-3, the J call TRBJ2-5, with TRBD1 matching 7 bases. This CDR3 spans 14 amino acids. The V gene end was trimmed by 7 bases and the J gene end by 3 bases; junction bases not matched to a gene: 8. Germline V lookup: CDR1 ENHRY, CDR2 SYGVKD. CDR3 bases: TGTGCCATCACCCGGGACAGAGGAAAAGAGACCCAGTACTTC. Amino acids: CAITRDRGKETQYF.

Regarding this clone: The DNA is left out, because the CDR3 cannot be placed on it with certainty; the CDR3 is given as TCRdb lists it. The gene calls are TRBV25-1 and TRBJ1-1. Germline CDR1 is MGHDK and CDR2 is SYGVNS. The CDR3 is 12 amino acids long, termini counted. This CDR3 is CASSTSTGEAFF.